Listed below are T cell receptor beta chains from one sample, sequenced in a study of blood T cell repertoires in COVID-19. TCRdb's copy holds only in-frame clones and misses some; the assay was immunoSEQ multiplex PCR. This table holds about 220,000 clones, around 84% found once. Material for sequencing was peripheral blood. The receptors here all came from a man aged 50 to 60 who had recovered from COVID-19. The CDR3 runs from the conserved cysteine through the conserved F or W. The D gene is left open where the match is weak. Clone sizes are given selectively: once, few, many, or a class where the clone is expanded.

v_call,clone_size,d_call,cdr3_length,j_call,cdr3_aa,cdr3_nt
TRBV28,NA,TRBD2,15,TRBJ2-1,CATLSGASGSDEQFF,TGTGCCACCCTCTCCGGAGCTAGCGGGAGCGATGAGCAGTTCTTC
TRBV10-2,NA,NA,15,TRBJ2-7,CASSESGGTTYEQYF,TGCGCCAGCAGTGAGAGTGGCGGTACAACCTACGAGCAGTACTTC
TRBV11-2,NA,NA,16,TRBJ2-1,CASSHHGAGSPNEQFF,TGTGCCAGCAGCCACCACGGGGCGGGAAGTCCCAATGAGCAGTTCTTC
TRBV2,NA,NA,15,TRBJ2-1,CASKGPGGPVHEQFF,TGTGCCAGCAAAGGCCCCGGGGGACCGGTACATGAGCAGTTCTTC
TRBV15,NA,TRBD1,18,TRBJ2-6,CATSREGTGGSGANVLTF,TGTGCCACCAGCAGAGAGGGGACAGGGGGCTCTGGGGCCAACGTCCTGACTTTC
TRBV24-1,NA,NA,16,TRBJ2-7,CATSDPRQGTMGGQYF,TGTGCCACCAGTGACCCCCGACAGGGTACGATGGGGGGGCAGTACTTC
TRBV6-5,NA,TRBD1,14,TRBJ2-3,CASSYGQGRDTQYF,TGTGCCAGCAGTTACGGACAGGGCCGAGATACGCAGTATTTT
TRBV7-9,once,TRBD2,14,TRBJ2-7,CASSLGAGRVEQYF,TGTGCCAGCAGCTTGGGAGCGGGGAGGGTCGAGCAGTACTTC
TRBV10-3,few,TRBD2,16,TRBJ2-3,CAISDFAGGGSDTQYF,TGTGCCATCAGTGATTTTGCGGGAGGGGGCTCAGATACGCAGTATTTT
TRBV4-1,NA,NA,15,TRBJ2-5,CASSQDRGLGETQYF,TGCGCCAGCAGCCAAGATAGGGGATTGGGGGAGACCCAGTACTTC
TRBV5-1,NA,TRBD1,15,TRBJ1-1,CASSLVAGGNTEAFF,TGCGCCAGCAGCTTGGTAGCAGGGGGAAACACTGAAGCTTTCTTT
TRBV7-8,NA,TRBD1,15,TRBJ2-7,CASSAPGQGAYEQYF,TGTGCCAGCAGTGCTCCGGGACAGGGGGCATACGAGCAGTACTTC
TRBV5-1,NA,NA,17,TRBJ2-6,CASSLGHGSSGANVLTF,TGCGCCAGCAGCTTGGGACATGGAAGCTCTGGGGCCAACGTCCTGACTTTC
TRBV5-1,few,TRBD1,12,TRBJ1-2,CASSNGQAGYTF,TGCGCCAGCAGCAATGGACAGGCTGGCTACACCTTC
TRBV7-2,NA,TRBD2,15,TRBJ2-1,CASSLEAGAPNEQFF,TGTGCCAGCAGCTTAGAAGCGGGAGCCCCCAATGAGCAGTTCTTC
TRBV6-5,NA,NA,13,TRBJ2-5,CASTGAGSETQYF,TGTGCCAGCACAGGGGCCGGATCGGAGACCCAGTACTTC
TRBV6-5,NA,TRBD2,15,TRBJ2-3,CASSPGLAGADTQYF,TGTGCCAGCAGTCCGGGACTAGCGGGAGCAGATACGCAGTATTTT
TRBV3-1/TRBV3-2,NA,NA,16,TRBJ2-2,CASSQDSGRATGELFF,TGTGCCAGCAGCCAAGATTCGGGCAGGGCGACCGGGGAGCTGTTTTTT
TRBV19,NA,TRBD2,18,TRBJ2-1,CASSRDRTSGSSYNEQFF,TGTGCCAGTAGTAGGGACCGGACTAGCGGGAGCTCCTACAATGAGCAGTTCTTC
TRBV6-5,NA,TRBD2,15,TRBJ2-3,CASSLAGGPTDTQYF,TGTGCCAGCAGTCTAGCGGGAGGGCCCACAGATACGCAGTATTTT
TRBV19,NA,TRBD2,16,TRBJ2-1,CASSIGGSGRQNEQFF,TGTGCCAGTAGTATAGGTGGTAGCGGGAGACAGAATGAGCAGTTCTTC
TRBV28,NA,TRBD1,15,TRBJ2-7,CASSNRQGSSYEQYF,TGTGCCAGCAGTAACCGACAGGGGAGCTCCTACGAGCAGTACTTC
TRBV7-2,once,TRBD1,18,TRBJ1-2,CASSILVGLDRARYGYTF,TGTGCCAGCAGCATCTTAGTGGGATTGGACAGGGCAAGGTATGGCTACACCTTC